This T cell receptor beta chain was retrieved from a study of blood T cell repertoires in COVID-19. Study information: Spain, Italy and the United States supplied samples that represented acute and convalescent COVID-19. In each case, the material was cDNA or gDNA derived from T cells, B-cell-depleted T cells, or PBMCs.

Recruited during active infection, patients (from Seattle) were subsequently followed longitudinally. Per the study methods: It was from reference gene primer amplification that nucleated cell counts were estimated. Data came from immunoSEQ multiplex PCR; TCRdb stores just in-frame clones and leaves some out. V, J and clone size are those of that table, while D and trimming were read from the DNA. This table holds 200,000 to 250,000 clones, 80% to 85% found once. The junction had 7 bases not matched to a gene; V was cut back by 6 bases and J by 6 bases. This CDR3 spans 14 amino acids. Germline lookup yields CDR1 LGHDT and CDR2 YNNKEL (reference sequence).

The sample consisted of peripheral blood. This chain links TRBV3-1 (or the pseudogene TRBV3-2) with TRBJ1-5, with 8 bases aligning to TRBD1. The receptor's source is a woman older than 75 with COVID-19, enrolled during active disease. DNA of the CDR3: TGTGCCAGCAGGCGTACGACAGGGGTTCAGCCCCAGCATTTT. Amino acids: CASRRTTGVQPQHF.